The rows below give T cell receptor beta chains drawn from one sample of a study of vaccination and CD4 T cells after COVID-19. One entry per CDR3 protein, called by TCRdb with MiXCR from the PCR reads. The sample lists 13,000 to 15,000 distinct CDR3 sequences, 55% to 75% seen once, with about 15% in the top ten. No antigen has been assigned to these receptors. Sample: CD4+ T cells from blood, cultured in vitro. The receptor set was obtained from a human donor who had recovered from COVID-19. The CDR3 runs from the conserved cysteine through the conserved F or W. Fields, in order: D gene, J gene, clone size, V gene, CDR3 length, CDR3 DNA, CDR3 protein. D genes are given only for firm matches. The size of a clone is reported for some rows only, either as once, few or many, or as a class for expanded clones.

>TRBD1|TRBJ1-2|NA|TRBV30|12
TGTGCCTGGGCACAGGGGGCCGATGGCTACACCTTC
CAWAQGADGYTF
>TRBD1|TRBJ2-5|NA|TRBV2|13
TGTGCCAGCAGCCGACAGGGCCAAGAGACCCAGTACTTC
CASSRQGQETQYF
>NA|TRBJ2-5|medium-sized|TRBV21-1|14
TGTGCCAGCAGCAAACTTGAGTACCAAGAGACCCAGTACTTC
CASSKLEYQETQYF
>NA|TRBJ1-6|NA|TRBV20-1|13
TGCAGTGCTCGACAGGTCCCGGGGTCACCCCTCCACTTT
CSARQVPGSPLHF
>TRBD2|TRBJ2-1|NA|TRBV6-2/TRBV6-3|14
TGTGCCAGCACCTTTAGCGGGAGACGGGGTGAGCAGTTCTTC
CASTFSGRRGEQFF
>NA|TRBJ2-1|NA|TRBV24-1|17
TGTGCCACCAGTGGAGGTACCCTGACCAAAGGCGATAGTGAGCAGTTCTTC
CATSGGTLTKGDSEQFF
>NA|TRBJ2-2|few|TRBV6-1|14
TGTGCCAGCAGTCAGGGGGAGGCCACCGGGGAGCTGTTTTTT
CASSQGEATGELFF
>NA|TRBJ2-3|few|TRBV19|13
TGTGCCAGTAGGGCGGGGGCCACAGATACGCAGTATTTT
CASRAGATDTQYF
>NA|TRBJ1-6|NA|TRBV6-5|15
TGTGCCAGCAGTTACTCGGGGGCGTCCGATTCACCCCTCCACTTT
CASSYSGASDSPLHF
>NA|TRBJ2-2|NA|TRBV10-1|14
TGCGCCAGCAGTACCGGGGGAGACACCGGGGAGCTGTTTTTT
CASSTGGDTGELFF
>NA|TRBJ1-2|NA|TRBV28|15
TGTGCCAGCAGTTTATCCGGGGGGCGATTGATAGGCTACACCTTC
CASSLSGGRLIGYTF